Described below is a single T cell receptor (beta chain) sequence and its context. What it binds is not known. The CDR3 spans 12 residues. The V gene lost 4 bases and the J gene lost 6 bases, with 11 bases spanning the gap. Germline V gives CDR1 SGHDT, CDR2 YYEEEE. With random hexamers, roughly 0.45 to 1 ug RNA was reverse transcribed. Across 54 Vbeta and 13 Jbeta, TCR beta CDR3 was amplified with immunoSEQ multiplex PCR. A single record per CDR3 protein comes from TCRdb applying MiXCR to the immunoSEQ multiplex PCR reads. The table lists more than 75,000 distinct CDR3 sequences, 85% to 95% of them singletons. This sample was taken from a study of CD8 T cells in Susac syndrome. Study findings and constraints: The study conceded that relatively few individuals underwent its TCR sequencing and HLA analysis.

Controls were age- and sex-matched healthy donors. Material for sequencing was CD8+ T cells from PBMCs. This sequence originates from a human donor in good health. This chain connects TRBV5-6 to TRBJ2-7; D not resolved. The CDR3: CASSRQSSEQYF. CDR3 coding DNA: TGTGCCAGCAGCCGACAATCGAGCGAGCAGTACTTC.